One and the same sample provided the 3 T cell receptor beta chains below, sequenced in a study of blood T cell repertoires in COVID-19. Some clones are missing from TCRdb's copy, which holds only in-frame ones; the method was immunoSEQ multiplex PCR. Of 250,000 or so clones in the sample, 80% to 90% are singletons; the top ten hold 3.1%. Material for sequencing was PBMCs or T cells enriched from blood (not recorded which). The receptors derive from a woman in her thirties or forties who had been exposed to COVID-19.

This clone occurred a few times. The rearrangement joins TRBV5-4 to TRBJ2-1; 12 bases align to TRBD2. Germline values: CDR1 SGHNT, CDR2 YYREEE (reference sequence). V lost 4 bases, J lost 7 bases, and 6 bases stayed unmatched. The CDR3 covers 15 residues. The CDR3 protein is CASSHASGRGNEQFF. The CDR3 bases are TGTGCCAGCAGCCATGCTAGCGGGAGGGGTAATGAGCAGTTCTTC.

The CDR3 nucleotides read TGCGCCAGCAGCCCGGGACAGAACTTTATGAACACTGAAGCTTTCTTT. Protein product: CASSPGQNFMNTEAFF. This chain uses TRBV5-1 with TRBJ1-1, with TRBD1 matching over 7 bases. Trimming removed 4 bases from V and 0 bases from J; junction bases left unmatched: 9. Germline CDR1 is SGHRS and CDR2 is YFSETQ. The CDR3 spans 16 residues.

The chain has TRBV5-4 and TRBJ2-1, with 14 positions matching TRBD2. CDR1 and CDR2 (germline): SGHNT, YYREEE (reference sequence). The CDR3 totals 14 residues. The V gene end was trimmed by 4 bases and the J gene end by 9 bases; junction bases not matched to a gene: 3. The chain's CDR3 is CASSTGLAGGEQFF. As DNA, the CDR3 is TGTGCCAGCAGCACCGGACTAGCGGGGGGTGAGCAGTTCTTC. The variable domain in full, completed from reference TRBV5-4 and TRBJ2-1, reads ETGVTQSPTHLIKTRGQQVTLRCSSQSGHNTVSWYQQALGQGPQFIFQYYREEENGRGNFPPRFSGLQFPNYSSELNVNALELDDSALYLCASSTGLAGGEQFFGPGTRLTVL.